Given below is one TCR beta chain in context. Its antigen is still unknown. This sample stems from a study of CD8+ T cells in alopecia areata. Across the whole study: Treatment comprised oral tofacitinib, 5 to 10 mg twice daily, in treated patients. Tofacitinib ran 6 to 18 months, followed by 6 months off drug.

CDR3 length equals 15 residues. Trimming pared 5 bases from V and 7 bases from J, leaving 20 bases between. Germline V gene lookup returns CDR1 MGHRA and CDR2 YSYEKL. Regarding treatment: oral pan-JAK inhibitor, 5-10 mg twice daily. Sequencing used cDNA as its template, made by extracting RNA and reverse transcribing it. Assay used: immunoSEQ multiplex PCR; TCRdb lists only in-frame clones, some missing. The table has more than 110,000 clones, nearly 55% seen once. Study results and limitations: The study found higher clonality in lesional than normal scalp, especially in alopecia totalis/universalis. Scalp clonality dropped significantly under tofacitinib, as did expanded CD8+ top-100 clones.

The sequence was obtained from a human donor with alopecia areata. The chain has TRBV4-1 and TRBJ1-2; tentatively, D is TRBD1 (6 bases). The sequences come from CD8+ T cells sorted from blood, collected at week 4, from a patient treated with tofacitinib. The CDR3 bases are TGCGCCAGCAGCGTGCGAGGGACGACCAGGGGTGGCTACACCTTC. It yields the protein CASSVRGTTRGGYTF.